The 7 T cell receptor beta chains presented below share a single source sample, sequenced in a study of vaccination effects on CD4 cells after COVID-19. Antigen-specific CD4+ T cells expanded by the ViraFEST assay with viral peptide pools were then sequenced. After more than 8 days in culture, the CD4+ T cells were isolated. Nucleocapsid antibodies stayed negative before and after vaccination, showing no earlier SARS-CoV-2 infection. Assay: immunoSEQ multiplex PCR; the TCRdb copy retains only in-frame clones and omits some. Of tens of thousands of clones in the sample, over 65% were seen once. Their antigens remain unidentified. The sequenced sample was CD4+ T cells from PBMCs cultured with HCoV-NL63 spike peptides, obtained before COVID-19 vaccination. The source is a human donor who received a COVID-19 vaccine.

The chain recombines TRBV10-3 with TRBJ1-5; 8 bases agree with TRBD1. Germline V gene sequence: CDR1 ENHRY, CDR2 SYGVKD. V trimming: 3 bases; J trimming: 5 bases; junction bases outside the gene matches: 6. The CDR3 extends over 15 amino acids. This CDR3 is CAISDSDRGYQPQHF. The CDR3 coding sequence is TGTGCCATCAGTGATAGTGACAGGGGCTATCAGCCCCAGCATTTT.

The chain joins TRBV18 to TRBJ1-1; the D is unclear. CDR1 and CDR2 (germline): KGHSH, LQKENI. V gave up 3 bases and J gave up 4 bases, with 12 bases separating them. The CDR3 has 14 residues. The CDR3 is CASSPLTQSTEAFF. For the CDR3, the DNA is TGTGCCAGCTCACCGCTGACCCAGAGCACTGAAGCTTTCTTT.

The chain has TRBV5-1 and TRBJ2-5, with a possible D match to TRBD2 (6 bases). Germline V lookup: CDR1 SGHRS, CDR2 YFSETQ. The CDR3 contains 13 residues. Trimming removed 0 bases from V and 5 bases from J, with 8 bases in between. Written as DNA, the CDR3 is TGCGCCAGCAGCTTGGCCGGGAGCGAGACCCAGTACTTC. Translating gives CASSLAGSETQYF. The full variable domain, with the rest looked up from reference TRBV5-1 and TRBJ2-5, is KAGVTQTPRYLIKTRGQQVTLSCSPISGHRSVSWYQQTPGQGLQFLFEYFSETQRNKGNFPGRFSGRQFSNSRSEMNVSTLELGDSALYLCASSLAGSETQYFGPGTRLLVL.

The chain is built from TRBV29-1 and TRBJ2-6; weak D call: TRBD2 (5 bases). Trimming removed 0 bases at V and 0 bases at J, with 18 bases between. The CDR3 spans 19 residues. CDR1 is SQVTM, CDR2 ANQGSEA, per germline. The CDR3 DNA is TGCAGCGTTGAAGATCCGAAGGACTCGTTGTTCTCTGGGGCCAACGTCCTGACTTTC. It codes for CSVEDPKDSLFSGANVLTF.

The V gene is TRBV28, the J gene TRBJ1-1; D is uncertain. From germline, CDR1 is MDHEN and CDR2 SYDVKM. This CDR3 has 11 residues. Trimming removed 3 bases at V and 11 bases at J, with 10 bases between. This CDR3 reads CASSLAYRAFF. CDR3 coding DNA: TGTGCCAGCAGTTTGGCTTATCGGGCTTTCTTT.

The chain links TRBV9 to TRBJ2-3; TRBD2 matches 9 bases. The CDR3 covers 18 residues. The germline V gene has CDR1 SGDLS and CDR2 YYNGEE. Trimming removed 2 bases from V and 4 bases from J; junction bases left unmatched: 14. The CDR3 region has the DNA TGTGCCAGCAGCGTGCGGCCAGCTCTAGCGGGAAGTCCAGATACGCAGTATTTT. Amino acid sequence: CASSVRPALAGSPDTQYF.

The chain employs TRBV5-1 and TRBJ2-3; 11 positions match TRBD2. This CDR3 is built from 14 residues. The ends lost 4 bases at V and 4 bases at J; junction bases unmatched: 2. Per germline, CDR1 SGHRS and CDR2 YFSETQ. The CDR3, as DNA: TGCGCCAGCAGCGAGGGACTAGCGGCAGATACGCAGTATTTT. Its protein product is CASSEGLAADTQYF.